What follows are 25 T cell receptor beta chains derived from one specimen sequenced in a study of OX40 agonist ivuxolimab in advanced cancers. Sequencing was performed with immunoSEQ multiplex PCR; in TCRdb, only in-frame clones are kept and a portion is missing. In the table there are roughly 120,000 clones, roughly nine tenths of which are singletons. The specimen was CD4+ or CD8+ T cells sorted from blood, collected in a trial of the OX40 agonist ivuxolimab. These receptors came from an adult with an advanced solid tumor such as melanoma, head and neck, liver or kidney cancer.

The chain carries TRBV5-4 and TRBJ1-2, with no clear D. Trimming removed 10 bases at V and 6 bases at J, with 19 bases between. Germline CDR1 SGHNT, CDR2 YYREEE (reference sequence). CDR3 length: 13 residues. The CDR3, as DNA: TGTGCCTCCAAGAGGGCGGGTTCCAATGGCTACACCTTC. Amino acids: CASKRAGSNGYTF.

The CDR3 is CASSDKTTYQETQYF. The CDR3 DNA is TGTGCCAGCAGTGACAAGACTACTTACCAAGAGACCCAGTACTTC. This sequence joins TRBV2 and TRBJ2-5, with D tentatively TRBD2 (5 bases). Deletions cut 3 bases from V and 0 bases from J, with 11 bases between. The length of the CDR3 is 15 residues. CDR1 is SNHLY, CDR2 FYNNEI, per germline.

V gene TRBV28 combines with J gene TRBJ2-2; 8 bases line up with TRBD2. Unmatched junction bases numbered 4, after V lost 1 base and J lost 6 bases. CDR1 is MDHEN, CDR2 SYDVKM, per germline. The CDR3 is 15 amino acids. CDR3 nucleotide sequence: TGTGCCAGCAGTTTATCGACGGGGGGGCCCGGGGAGCTGTTTTTT. Translated, it gives CASSLSTGGPGELFF. Drawing the rest from reference TRBV28 and TRBJ2-2, the complete variable domain is DVKVTQSSRYLVKRTGEKVFLECVQDMDHENMFWYRQDPGLGLRLIYFSYDVKMKEKGDIPEGYSVSREKKERFSLILESASTNQTSMYLCASSLSTGGPGELFFGEGSRLTVL.

This chain's CDR3 is CASDNGGLSEQFF. In DNA, the CDR3 is TGTGCCAGCGATAACGGAGGTCTCAGCGAGCAGTTCTTC. The chain recombines TRBV28 with TRBJ2-1; possibly TRBD2 for D (5 bases). Germline CDR1 reads MDHEN; CDR2 reads SYDVKM. V lost 8 bases and J 10 bases, leaving 18 bases between the germline ends. This CDR3 has 13 residues.

The chain has TRBV6-5 and TRBJ1-6; 8 nucleotides line up with TRBD1. Per the germline V gene, CDR1 is MNHEY and CDR2 is SVGAGI. The junction had 5 bases not matched to a gene; V was cut back by 7 bases and J by 9 bases. The CDR3 spans 13 residues. Written as DNA, the CDR3 is TGTGCCAGCAATCCGACAGGGGTTTCACCCCTCCACTTT. Translating gives CASNPTGVSPLHF.

CDR3 bases: TGTGCCAGCAGCCAAGTCAACCCAACATTGGACCGGACCCAGTACTTC. It specifies CASSQVNPTLDRTQYF. This chain connects TRBV4-2 to TRBJ2-5, with D unclear. V was cut by 1 base and J by 7 bases, with 19 bases left in between. The CDR3 length is 16 residues. Germline assignment: CDR1 LGHNA and CDR2 YNFKEQ.

The rearrangement links TRBV28 to TRBJ1-2; 7 bases agree with TRBD1. J lost 4 bases, V lost 6 bases, and 8 bases had no gene match. Germline assignment: CDR1 MDHEN and CDR2 SYDVKM. The CDR3 loop spans 14 amino acids. The CDR3 loop is CASRNQGGGYGYTF. In DNA form, the CDR3 reads TGTGCCAGCAGGAACCAGGGGGGAGGCTATGGCTACACCTTC.

The chain joins TRBV10-1 to TRBJ2-2, with D possibly TRBD2 on 6 matching bases. The V gene lost 3 bases and the J gene lost 4 bases, with 12 bases spanning the gap. The germline gives CDR1 WNHNN, CDR2 SYGVQD (reference sequence). This CDR3 spans 15 amino acids. The CDR3 reads CASSEPGELTGELFF. The CDR3 coding sequence is TGCGCCAGCAGTGAACCGGGGGAACTCACCGGGGAGCTGTTTTTT.

The chain employs TRBV7-2 and TRBJ2-7; D uncertain. Germline V gives CDR1 SGHTA, CDR2 FQGNSA. V was cut by 5 bases and J by 2 bases, with 10 bases left in between. The CDR3 sequence is 13 residues long. The CDR3 DNA sequence: TGTGCCAGCAGCCCCGACTCTCCCTACGAGCAGTACTTC. The encoded protein is CASSPDSPYEQYF.

This clone is a singleton in its sample. V and J are TRBV30 and TRBJ1-5; D gene uncertain. Between the trimmed V and J ends, which lost 0 bases and 0 bases, there was a span of 3 bases. From germline, CDR1 is GTSNPN and CDR2 SVGIG (reference sequence). The CDR3 extends over 13 amino acids. The CDR3: CAWSVNSNQPQHF. DNA of the CDR3: TGTGCCTGGAGTGTCAATAGCAATCAGCCCCAGCATTTT.

This clone was picked up a small number of times. This sequence joins TRBV30 and TRBJ1-1; D might be TRBD1 (6 bases). The CDR3 spans 12 residues. The V end was cut by 6 bases, the J end by 4 bases, with 12 bases between. Germline V CDR1 and CDR2: GTSNPN, SVGIG (reference sequence). The CDR3 is CACREGGTEAFF. The CDR3 nucleotides read TGTGCCTGCCGGGAAGGGGGCACTGAAGCTTTCTTT.

The chain employs TRBV7-8 and TRBJ1-4; D remains unclear. CDR3 length: 15 amino acids. The germline V gene encodes CDR1 SGHVS and CDR2 FQNEAQ. V was trimmed by 4 bases and J by 0 bases, leaving 9 bases between them. The CDR3: CASSSFITTNEKLFF. The CDR3 nucleotides are TGTGCCAGCAGCTCATTCATAACAACTAATGAAAAACTGTTTTTT.

The J gene is TRBJ2-7, the V gene TRBV18; TRBD2 matches 7 bases. With 3 bases clipped from V and 3 bases from J, the junction kept 8 bases outside the gene matches. CDR1 KGHSH and CDR2 LQKENI come from the germline V gene. The CDR3 covers 15 residues. CDR3 DNA: TGTGCCAGCTCACCGGGAGGGACGCCCATCTACGAGCAGTACTTC. It translates to CASSPGGTPIYEQYF.

V gene TRBV29-1 combines with J gene TRBJ2-3, with no clear D. CDR1 SQVTM and CDR2 ANQGSEA come from the germline V gene. V dropped 5 bases and J dropped 0 bases, with 15 bases sitting between them. The CDR3 runs 15 residues. The CDR3 loop is CSVSLLGASTDTQYF. The CDR3 nucleotides read TGCAGCGTTTCCCTCCTAGGTGCTAGCACAGATACGCAGTATTTT.

The chain has TRBV11-2 and TRBJ1-1; possible D gene TRBD1, 5 bases. V lost 1 base and J 0 bases, leaving 9 bases between the germline ends. The CDR3 runs 15 residues. Per germline, CDR1 SGHAT and CDR2 FQNNGV. The CDR3 reads CASSLAPRVNTEAFF. Here the CDR3 DNA reads TGTGCCAGCAGCTTAGCGCCCAGGGTGAACACTGAAGCTTTCTTT.

The CDR3 sequence: CASSIESFGPQHF. CDR3 bases: TGTGCCAGTAGTATAGAGAGTTTTGGGCCCCAGCATTTT. The V call is TRBV19, the J call TRBJ1-5; D not certain. Germline V lookup: CDR1 LNHDA, CDR2 SQIVND (reference sequence). The germline V and J ends were trimmed by 0 bases and 9 bases, with 9 bases remaining between them. This CDR3 has 13 residues.

The chain employs TRBV6-5 and TRBJ2-5, with TRBD2 matching 10 bases. The V gene's germline CDR1 is MNHEY and CDR2 SVGAGI. The V and J ends lost 3 bases and 5 bases, in that order; junction bases with no gene match: 9. The CDR3 length is 16 residues. The CDR3 reads CASSYGTSGVRETQYF. CDR3 nucleotide sequence: TGTGCCAGCAGTTATGGAACTAGCGGGGTCAGGGAGACCCAGTACTTC.

The V gene is TRBV28, the J gene TRBJ1-2; D uncertain. Germline V lookup: CDR1 MDHEN, CDR2 SYDVKM. This CDR3 is 13 amino acids long. V lost 6 bases, J lost 8 bases, and 16 bases lay in between. The CDR3 reads CASSRVSSQGYTF. The CDR3 DNA reads TGTGCCAGCAGCCGGGTCTCCTCCCAGGGCTACACCTTC.

The chain has TRBV9 and TRBJ2-5; 9 bases match TRBD2. The CDR3 sequence is 14 residues long. The J segment lost 7 bases and the V segment lost 4 bases, leaving 8 bases of the junction unmatched. Germline V gene sequence: CDR1 SGDLS, CDR2 YYNGEE. DNA of the CDR3: TGTGCCAGCAGCTCCCCGGGACTAGCCGGGACCCAGTACTTC. Its translation: CASSSPGLAGTQYF. Full variable domain (outside the CDR3, taken from reference TRBV9 and TRBJ2-5): DSGVTQTPKHLITATGQRVTLRCSPRSGDLSVYWYQQSLDQGLQFLIQYYNGEERAKGNILERFSAQQFPDLHSELNLSSLELGDSALYFCASSSPGLAGTQYFGPGTRLLVL.

The chain joins TRBV7-9 to TRBJ2-7, with 7 bases aligning to TRBD2. The CDR3 loop spans 13 amino acids. J lost 9 bases, V lost 4 bases, and 9 bases had no gene match. Per germline, CDR1 SEHNR and CDR2 FQNEAQ (reference sequence). The CDR3 spells CASSSPAGLGQYF. The DNA for the CDR3 is TGTGCCAGCAGCTCCCCAGCGGGGTTAGGGCAGTACTTC. Full variable domain (rest looked up from reference TRBV7-9 and TRBJ2-7): DTGVSQNPRHKITKRGQNVTFRCDPISEHNRLYWYRQTLGQGPEFLTYFQNEAQLEKSRLLSDRFSAERPKGSFSTLEIQRTEQGDSAMYLCASSSPAGLGQYFGPGTRLTVT.

The chain has TRBV30 and TRBJ1-4, with 9 bases aligning to TRBD1. The CDR3 is 18 residues long. CDR1 is GTSNPN and CDR2 is SVGIG in the germline V gene (reference sequence). With V trimmed by 2 bases and J by 0 bases, 10 bases remained unmatched. CDR3 in DNA: TGTGCCTGGAGTAGGTCTAGGGGGGACAGGGCAACTAATGAAAAACTGTTTTTT. Its protein product is CAWSRSRGDRATNEKLFF.

This chain uses TRBV18 with TRBJ1-5, with D uncertain. V lost 2 bases to trimming and J lost 1 base, with 6 bases between them. CDR3 size: 14 residues. Per the germline V gene, CDR1 is KGHSH and CDR2 is LQKENI. Here the CDR3 reads CASSPRESNQPQHF. CDR3 nucleotide sequence: TGTGCCAGCTCACCAAGGGAGAGCAATCAGCCCCAGCATTTT.

This clone was observed once. The genes are TRBV7-2 and TRBJ2-6; possibly TRBD1 for D (6 bases). V was cut by 4 bases and J by 2 bases, with 9 bases left in between. The CDR3 totals 15 residues. Germline V gene sequence: CDR1 SGHTA, CDR2 FQGNSA. The DNA for the CDR3 is TGTGCCAGCAGCTCCAAGGGGGCTGGGGCCAACGTCCTGACTTTC. Residues: CASSSKGAGANVLTF.

This clone has only one observation. The chain employs TRBV7-9 and TRBJ1-2; D unclear. The length of the CDR3 is 13 residues. The V end was cut by 5 bases, the J end by 7 bases, with 14 bases between. Germline loops: CDR1 SEHNR, CDR2 FQNEAQ (reference sequence). This chain's CDR3 is CASSPPGRVGYTF. The CDR3 region has the DNA TGTGCCAGCAGCCCCCCGGGTCGAGTTGGCTACACCTTC.

This sequence joins TRBV6-5 and TRBJ2-1, with 11 nucleotides matching TRBD2. V gave up 6 bases and J gave up 16 bases; unmatched junction bases: 11. CDR3 length: 13 amino acids. CDR1 and CDR2 (germline): MNHEY, SVGAGI. Here the CDR3 reads CASRDSGGAITFF. CDR3 coding DNA: TGTGCCAGCAGGGATAGCGGGGGGGCCATCACCTTCTTC.